The 6 T cell receptor beta chains given below trace back to one sample, sequenced in a study of identical twins' blood T cells. In TCRdb, the 5' RACE reads were re-called with MiXCR into one record per CDR3 protein. This sample has 350,000 to 400,000 distinct CDR3 sequences, with about 28% found just once. The specimen sequenced was PBMCs. These receptors were taken from a woman aged 18-49 years in good health.

This clonotype was seen only a few times. The chain is built from TRBV7-2 and TRBJ2-1; D call uncertain. Germline-derived CDR1 and CDR2 are SGHTA and FQGNSA. CDR3 length equals 15 residues. Trimming pared 5 bases from V and 8 bases from J, leaving 19 bases between. CDR3 loop: CASSLLYASTHEQFF. The CDR3 DNA reads TGTGCCAGCAGCCTCCTTTACGCGTCTACTCATGAGCAGTTCTTC. Supplemented by reference TRBV7-2 and TRBJ2-1, the full variable domain reads GAGVSQSPSNKVTEKGKDVELRCDPISGHTALYWYRQSLGQGLEFLIYFQGNSAPDKSGLPSDRFSAERTGGSVSTLTIQRTQQEDSAVYLCASSLLYASTHEQFFGPGTRLTVL.

About this clonotype: An end of the junction differs from the germline gene, which may be a read error. The rearrangement uses TRBV19 and TRBJ2-3; D possibly corresponds to TRBD2 (6 bases). This CDR3 has 12 amino acids. Germline V lookup: CDR1 LNHDA, CDR2 SQIVND (reference sequence). CDR3 region: CASSPGGDMQYF. CDR3 in DNA: TGTGCCAGTAGTCCCGGGGGAGATATGCAGTATTTT.

This clonotype was seen a handful of times. The chain joins TRBV12-3 or TRBV12-4 to TRBJ1-6; D may be TRBD1 (5 bases). The CDR3 has 17 amino acids. V dropped 6 bases and J dropped 4 bases, with 19 bases sitting between them. CDR3 amino acids: CASSLIYGTEYNSPLHF. The DNA for the CDR3 is TGTGCCAGCAGCTTGATTTACGGGACGGAGTATAATTCACCCCTCCACTTT.

This chain uses TRBV29-1 with TRBJ2-7; D is ambiguous. Trimming took 3 bases from V and 5 from J, leaving 8 bases between them. This CDR3 comprises 11 residues. CDR1 and CDR2 from the germline V gene are SQVTM and ANQGSEA. The CDR3 sequence: CSVDSANEQYF. DNA for the CDR3: TGCAGCGTTGATTCGGCCAACGAGCAGTACTTC.

This clonotype was counted a few times. The rearrangement joins TRBV7-9 to TRBJ2-5, with TRBD1 matching over 9 bases. Germline V gene sequence: CDR1 SEHNR, CDR2 FQNEAQ (reference sequence). V lost 8 bases and J lost 0; bases outside the gene matches: 7. The CDR3 totals 15 residues. DNA for the CDR3: TGTGCCAGCCGAGGGACAGGGATTTACCAAGAGACCCAGTACTTC. Translation: CASRGTGIYQETQYF.

The genes are TRBV29-1 and TRBJ2-7; D is unclear. The CDR3 extends over 14 amino acids. V was pared by 5 bases and J by 1 base, with 15 bases between. Germline V CDR1 and CDR2: SQVTM, ANQGSEA. CDR3 sequence: CSVSFWTDSYEQYF. CDR3 DNA sequence: TGCAGCGTTTCCTTTTGGACGGATTCCTACGAGCAGTACTTC.